This passage covers 3 T cell receptor beta chains from one sample sequenced in a study of blood T cell repertoires in COVID-19. Repertoires were generated with immunoSEQ multiplex PCR, while TCRdb's copy carries only in-frame clones and drops some. The sample holds 200,000 to 250,000 clones; roughly 80% are singletons and the top ten take roughly 10%. The specimen sequenced was peripheral blood. The receptors stem from a man older than 75 with acute or convalescent COVID-19.

V and J are TRBV12-3 or TRBV12-4 and TRBJ1-1; no clear D gene. The CDR3 consists of 13 residues. Trimming cost V 3 bases and J 1 base, with 6 bases left between them. CDR3 DNA sequence: TGTGCCAGCAGTTTTAGCCAGAACACTGAAGCTTTCTTT. Translation: CASSFSQNTEAFF.

This clone was counted between two and nine times. This same CDR3 is encoded by further DNA sequences in the sample. V gene TRBV3-1 (or the pseudogene TRBV3-2) combines with J gene TRBJ1-5, with TRBD1 matching 7 bases. This CDR3 is 14 amino acids long. Trimming cost V 3 bases and J 2 bases; bases outside gene matches: 1. Germline loops: CDR1 LGHDT, CDR2 YNNKEL (reference sequence). The CDR3 bases are TGTGCCAGCAGCCAGGGGACAGGCAATCAGCCCCAGCATTTT. Protein product: CASSQGTGNQPQHF.

This chain links TRBV15 with TRBJ1-5; D not resolved. The ends were cut back, 3 bases at V and 5 bases at J, with 8 bases in the middle. The CDR3 spans 13 residues. Germline lookup yields CDR1 LNHNV and CDR2 YYDKDF (reference sequence). The CDR3 loop reads CATSRERDQPQHF. In DNA form, the CDR3 reads TGTGCCACCAGCAGGGAGAGGGATCAGCCCCAGCATTTT.